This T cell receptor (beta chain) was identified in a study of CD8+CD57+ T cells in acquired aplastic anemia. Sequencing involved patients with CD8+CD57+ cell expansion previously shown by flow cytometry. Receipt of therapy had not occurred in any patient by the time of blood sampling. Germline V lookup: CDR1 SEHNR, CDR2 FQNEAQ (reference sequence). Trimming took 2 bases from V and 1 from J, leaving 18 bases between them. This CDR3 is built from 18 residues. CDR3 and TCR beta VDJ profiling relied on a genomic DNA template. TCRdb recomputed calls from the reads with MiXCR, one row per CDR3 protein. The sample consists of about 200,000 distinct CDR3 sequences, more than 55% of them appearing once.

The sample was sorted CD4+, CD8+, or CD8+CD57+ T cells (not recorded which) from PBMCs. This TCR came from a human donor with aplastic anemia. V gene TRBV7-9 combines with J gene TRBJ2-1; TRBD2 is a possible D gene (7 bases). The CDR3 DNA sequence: TGTGCCAGCAGCTTATGGGGAGGGCAGGGGTCATCCTACAATGAGCAGTTCTTC. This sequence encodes CASSLWGGQGSSYNEQFF. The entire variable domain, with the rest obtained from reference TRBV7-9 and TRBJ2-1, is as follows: DTGVSQNPRHKITKRGQNVTFRCDPISEHNRLYWYRQTLGQGPEFLTYFQNEAQLEKSRLLSDRFSAERPKGSFSTLEIQRTEQGDSAMYLCASSLWGGQGSSYNEQFFGPGTRLTVL.